A selection of T cell receptor beta chains follows, all from one sample in a study of T cell repertoires in cytomegalovirus infection. One entry per CDR3 protein results from TCRdb running MiXCR on the reads. This table has 400,000 to 600,000 distinct CDR3 sequences, roughly 42% appearing once. Their recognized antigens are unknown. Sequencing was performed on cultured PBMCs, taken from culture after CMV antigen stimulation. These receptors were taken from a human donor in good health (CMV status not recorded). Some clones in this sample may be carry-over from other donors' samples. Both conserved end residues are part of each CDR3. Each record gives: clone size, V gene, J gene, D gene, CDR3 protein, CDR3 DNA. D genes are given only for firm matches. Clone size is shown for a subset of rows, as once, few, many or a class of expanded clone.

once	TRBV19	TRBJ2-1	TRBD2	CASSNLAGGVNEQFF	TGTGCCAGTAGTAACCTAGCGGGAGGGGTCAATGAGCAGTTCTTC
few	TRBV6-1	TRBJ1-1	NA	CASRQGGEAFF	TGTGCCAGCAGACAGGGCGGTGAAGCTTTCTTT
NA	TRBV11-2	TRBJ2-1	TRBD1	CAIQSLQGAFNEQFF	TGTGCCATCCAGTCCCTCCAGGGGGCGTTCAATGAGCAGTTCTTC
NA	TRBV20-1	TRBJ2-7	TRBD2	CSASSPPTPSGGFSYEQYF	TGCAGTGCTAGTAGTCCTCCTACTCCGAGCGGGGGCTTCTCCTACGAGCAGTACTTC
NA	TRBV12-3/TRBV12-4	TRBJ1-2	TRBD1	CASSQGGQGARGYTF	TGTGCCAGCAGTCAGGGGGGACAGGGGGCGAGAGGCTACACCTTC
few	TRBV4-1	TRBJ1-1	NA	CASSQDPRDTGGDTEAFF	TGCGCCAGCAGCCAAGATCCGAGGGACACCGGAGGCGACACTGAAGCTTTCTTT
NA	TRBV12-3/TRBV12-4	TRBJ1-6	TRBD1	CASRGQGGSHSPLHF	TGTGCCAGCAGAGGGCAAGGGGGCAGCCATTCACCCCTCCACTTT
NA	TRBV27	TRBJ2-5	NA	CASRNRVGTPQETQYF	TGTGCCAGCAGAAACAGGGTGGGGACCCCGCAAGAGACCCAGTACTTC
many	TRBV7-2	TRBJ1-1	NA	CASSGGAGMYTEAFF	TGTGCCAGCAGCGGAGGGGCAGGGATGTACACTGAAGCTTTCTTT
NA	TRBV5-1	TRBJ2-5	NA	CASSLVGAPEETQYF	TGCGCCAGCAGCTTGGTTGGTGCCCCAGAAGAGACCCAGTACTTC
NA	TRBV11-2	TRBJ2-4	NA	CASSLVRLAKNIQYF	TGTGCCAGCAGCTTAGTCCGCCTAGCCAAAAACATTCAGTACTTC
few	TRBV19	TRBJ2-3	NA	CASRDGSVADTQYF	TGTGCCAGTAGGGACGGGAGCGTGGCAGATACGCAGTATTTT
NA	TRBV4-3	TRBJ1-2	TRBD1	CASSSTGGGSYTF	TGCGCCAGCAGCAGTACAGGGGGAGGTAGCTACACCTTC
NA	TRBV19	TRBJ1-3	TRBD1	CASSINHAGTANSGNTIYF	TGTGCCAGTAGTATAAATCACGCCGGGACAGCTAACTCTGGAAACACCATATATTTT
NA	TRBV12-3/TRBV12-4	TRBJ2-7	NA	CASHFFGTSYEQYF	TGTGCCAGCCATTTTTTCGGGACTTCCTACGAGCAGTACTTC
once	TRBV7-2	TRBJ1-1	NA	CASSLWAFSEAFF	TGTGCCAGCAGCCTCTGGGCCTTCAGTGAAGCTTTCTTT